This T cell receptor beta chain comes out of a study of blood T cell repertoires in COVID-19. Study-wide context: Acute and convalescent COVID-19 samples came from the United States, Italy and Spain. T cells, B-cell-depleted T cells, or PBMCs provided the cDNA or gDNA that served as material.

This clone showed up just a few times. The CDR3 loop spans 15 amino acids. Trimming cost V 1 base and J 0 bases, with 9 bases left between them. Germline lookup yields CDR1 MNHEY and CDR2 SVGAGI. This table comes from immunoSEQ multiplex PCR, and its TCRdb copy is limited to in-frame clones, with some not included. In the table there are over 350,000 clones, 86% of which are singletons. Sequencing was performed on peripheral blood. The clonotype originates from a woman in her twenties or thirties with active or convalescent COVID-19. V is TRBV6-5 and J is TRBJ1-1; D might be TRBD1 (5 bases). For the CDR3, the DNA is TGTGCCAGCAGTTACTTTGACAGCATGAACACTGAAGCTTTCTTT. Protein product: CASSYFDSMNTEAFF.